This passage covers 29 T cell receptor beta chains from one sample sequenced in a study of shared clonotypes between healthy human individuals. Using immunoSEQ multiplex PCR, the repertoire was profiled, and TCRdb retains in-frame clones only, with some absent. The sample has roughly 2.5 million clones, over 85% seen once. Source material: naive CD4+ T cells sorted from blood. Subset defined: CD45RA+ positively selected. The receptor source for this set is a man aged 18 to 29 in good health.

The V call is TRBV6-1, the J call TRBJ2-7; tentative D call: TRBD2 (7 bases). This CDR3 has 13 residues. V lost 7 bases and J lost 4, with 14 bases in between. Looked up from germline, CDR1 is MNHNS and CDR2 is SASEGT. CDR3 DNA sequence: TGTGCCAGCATGGGGGGGCGCGCTTACGAGCAGTACTTC. Protein sequence: CASMGGRAYEQYF.

A single count supports this clone. The chain is built from TRBV5-6 and TRBJ2-1; D is possibly TRBD2 (5 bases). CDR3 length: 16 amino acids. Germline lookup yields CDR1 SGHDT and CDR2 YYEEEE. V was shortened by 1 base and J by 7 bases, with 18 bases between the two germline ends. CDR3 sequence: CASSLRRQRIVNEQFF. CDR3 nucleotides: TGTGCCAGCAGCTTGCGTCGCCAGCGGATAGTGAATGAGCAGTTCTTC.

This sequence joins TRBV10-3 and TRBJ2-5, with D maybe TRBD2 (5 bases). The CDR3 runs 12 residues. Germline V gene sequence: CDR1 ENHRY, CDR2 SYGVKD. The ends were cut back, 6 bases at V and 4 bases at J, with 9 bases in the middle. As DNA, the CDR3 is TGTGCCATCAGAGACGCGGGAGAGACCCAGTACTTC. It codes for CAIRDAGETQYF.

The V gene is TRBV10-1, the J gene TRBJ2-5; D not certain. The germline V gene has CDR1 WNHNN and CDR2 SYGVQD (reference sequence). The CDR3 is made up of 12 amino acids. Trimming removed 0 bases from V and 9 bases from J, with 8 bases in between. CDR3 DNA: TGCGCCAGCAGTGAGTCGCCCTTTCCCCAGTACTTC. The encoded protein is CASSESPFPQYF.

This clone was detected only a few times. The rearrangement links TRBV10-1 to TRBJ1-1; a possible D gene is TRBD1 (5 bases). V was clipped by 7 bases and J by 1 base, with 10 bases between them. CDR3 length: 13 residues. CDR1 WNHNN and CDR2 SYGVQD come from the germline V gene (reference sequence). In DNA form, the CDR3 reads TGCGCCAGCACCGCGGGGCCGAACACTGAAGCTTTCTTT. Protein sequence: CASTAGPNTEAFF.

The chain couples TRBV7-8 to TRBJ2-5; D possibly corresponds to TRBD2 (6 bases). The J call may be incorrect, as the DNA end agrees better with TRBJ2-7. Germline CDR1 reads SGHVS; CDR2 reads FQNEAQ. The CDR3 is 15 amino acids. CDR3 region: CASSLAGGASYEQYF. DNA for the CDR3: TGTGCCAGCAGCTTAGCCGGCGGGGCCTCCTACGAGCAGTACTTC.

This chain joins TRBV7-9 and TRBJ2-3; 10 bases fit TRBD2. Germline-derived CDR1 and CDR2 are SEHNR and FQNEAQ (reference sequence). The V and J ends lost 4 bases and 2 bases, in that order; junction bases with no gene match: 3. The CDR3 sequence is 15 residues long. Here the CDR3 reads CASSSTSGNTDTQYF. As DNA, the CDR3 is TGTGCCAGCAGCTCCACTAGCGGGAACACAGATACGCAGTATTTT.

V is TRBV10-3 and J is TRBJ2-7; 9 nucleotides align to TRBD1. The CDR3 contains 13 residues. Germline CDR1 and CDR2: ENHRY and SYGVKD. The junction had 3 bases not matched to a gene; V was cut back by 4 bases and J by 5 bases. The CDR3 DNA follows: TGTGCCATCAGTGTTGACAGGGGGAACGAGCAGTACTTC. Translation: CAISVDRGNEQYF.

The chain is built from TRBV5-1 and TRBJ2-7; a weak D match, TRBD1 (5 bases). V lost 0 bases, J lost 6 bases, and 16 bases lay in between. Germline V lookup: CDR1 SGHRS, CDR2 YFSETQ. The length of the CDR3 is 15 residues. The CDR3 nucleotides are TGCGCCAGCAGCTTGGGGGCAGGGAATCGTGGCGAGCAGTACTTC. Amino acid sequence: CASSLGAGNRGEQYF.

J is TRBJ2-7 and V is TRBV18; the D is unclear. V gave up 6 bases and J gave up 0 bases, with 15 bases separating them. Germline CDR1 and CDR2: KGHSH and LQKENI. This CDR3 comprises 15 residues. The CDR3 DNA reads as TGTGCCAGCTCGCACGGACGGCCCCCCTCCTACGAGCAGTACTTC. Protein product: CASSHGRPPSYEQYF. Complete variable domain (other parts from reference TRBV18 and TRBJ2-7): NAGVMQNPRHLVRRRGQEARLRCSPMKGHSHVYWYRQLPEEGLKFMVYLQKENIIDESGMPKERFSAEFPKEGPSILRIQQVVRGDSAAYFCASSHGRPPSYEQYFGPGTRLTVT.

This chain uses TRBV10-1 with TRBJ2-2; D not certain. The CDR3 loop spans 13 amino acids. V was shortened by 8 bases and J by 4 bases, with 11 bases between the two germline ends. Germline V gene lookup returns CDR1 WNHNN and CDR2 SYGVQD (reference sequence). As DNA, the CDR3 is TGCGCCAGCGCCAAGGCGGTCACCGGGGAGCTGTTTTTT. This sequence encodes CASAKAVTGELFF.

This chain connects TRBV2 to TRBJ1-6, with D maybe TRBD1 (6 bases). The CDR3 contains 14 residues. Germline V lookup: CDR1 SNHLY, CDR2 FYNNEI. Trimming stripped 7 bases from V and 8 bases from J, with 15 bases between. The CDR3 here is CASMRGTLDSPLHF. The DNA of the CDR3 is TGTGCCAGCATGAGGGGGACCCTGGATTCACCCCTCCACTTT.

This chain connects TRBV5-4 to TRBJ1-1; 8 positions match TRBD1. After removal of 4 bases from V and 0 bases from J, the junction contained 8 bases not matched to a gene. This CDR3 region has 16 residues. Germline V gene data show CDR1 as SGHNT and CDR2 as YYREEE (reference sequence). The DNA for the CDR3 is TGTGCCAGCAGCCGACCGACAGGGGAAGTGAACACTGAAGCTTTCTTT. It yields the protein CASSRPTGEVNTEAFF.

The CDR3 loop reads CASSPRDGRTDTQYF. CDR3 nucleotides: TGTGCCAGCTCACCAAGGGACGGACGCACAGATACGCAGTATTTT. The rearrangement uses TRBV18 and TRBJ2-3; D could derive from TRBD1 or TRBD2 (5 bases each). The V gene lost 2 bases and the J gene lost 1 base, with 10 bases spanning the gap. Germline values: CDR1 KGHSH, CDR2 LQKENI. The CDR3 is 15 residues long.

The chain has TRBV5-4 and TRBJ1-2; D gene uncertain. From germline, CDR1 is SGHNT and CDR2 YYREEE (reference sequence). V lost 4 bases and J lost 0, with 7 bases in between. This CDR3 comprises 13 residues. The DNA of the CDR3 is TGTGCCAGCAGCGCGGACCCTAACTATGGCTACACCTTC. It encodes CASSADPNYGYTF.

Note on this clone: The same CDR3 also results from other DNA sequences found in this sample. The CDR3 region has the DNA TGCGCCAGCAGCTTAACAGGGGCACTCAACACCGGGGAGCTGTTTTTT. It specifies CASSLTGALNTGELFF. This chain links TRBV5-1 with TRBJ2-2, with TRBD1 matching over 7 bases. The CDR3 totals 16 residues. J gave up 2 bases and V 2 bases, and 6 bases lay outside the gene matches. Germline V gene data show CDR1 as SGHRS and CDR2 as YFSETQ.

The V call is TRBV9, the J call TRBJ1-5; D unclear. Germline CDR1 SGDLS, CDR2 YYNGEE. This CDR3 comprises 14 residues. V gave up 0 bases and J gave up 7 bases, with 11 bases separating them. The CDR3 bases are TGTGCCAGCAGCGTAGAAGGGATCGGGCAGCCCCAGCATTTT. Translation: CASSVEGIGQPQHF.

This chain uses TRBV7-2 with TRBJ2-7; tentatively, D is TRBD2 (5 bases). Looked up from germline, CDR1 is SGHTA and CDR2 is FQGNSA. V dropped 5 bases and J dropped 6 bases, with 14 bases sitting between them. This CDR3 is built from 13 residues. In nucleotides, the CDR3 is TGTGCCAGCAGCGTCGGACGGGGAATCGAGCAGTACTTC. The encoded protein is CASSVGRGIEQYF.

Remarks on this clone: This sample includes further DNA sequences coding for the same CDR3. This chain links TRBV30 with TRBJ1-4, with a tentative D call TRBD1 (5 bases). V was shortened by 1 base and J by 3 bases, with 6 bases between the two germline ends. Per the germline V gene, CDR1 is GTSNPN and CDR2 is SVGIG (reference sequence). The CDR3 consists of 13 residues. The CDR3 region is CAWSGDSNEKLFF. CDR3 DNA sequence: TGTGCCTGGAGTGGGGACTCTAATGAAAAACTGTTTTTT.

The chain is built from TRBV4-1 and TRBJ2-5, with 12 nucleotides matching TRBD2. With 1 base clipped from V and 7 bases from J, the junction kept 7 bases outside the gene matches. The CDR3 extends over 16 amino acids. CDR1 is MGHRA, CDR2 YSYEKL, per germline. The CDR3 DNA is TGCGCCAGCAGCCAAGCGGCTAGCGGGGGGGCGGCGACCCAGTACTTC. This gives the protein CASSQAASGGAATQYF.

The rearrangement links TRBV11-3 to TRBJ2-5, with 10 nucleotides matching TRBD2. TRBJ2-7 explains the end of the DNA better; the J call may be wrong. Germline assignment: CDR1 SGHNT and CDR2 YENEEA. The CDR3 consists of 13 residues. The CDR3 coding sequence is TGTGCCAGCAGCCCTAGCGGGAGCGGCGAGCAGTACTTC. This gives the protein CASSPSGSGEQYF.

This clone has just one count. The chain carries TRBV18 and TRBJ1-3; the D gene is possibly TRBD1 (5 bases). From germline, CDR1 is KGHSH and CDR2 LQKENI. The CDR3 has 17 residues. Between the trimmed V and J ends, which lost 3 bases and 0 bases, there was a span of 15 bases. This CDR3 is CASSPKVDSGSGNTIYF. CDR3 coding DNA: TGTGCCAGCTCACCCAAAGTTGACAGCGGCTCTGGAAACACCATATATTTT.

This chain links TRBV18 with TRBJ2-6; tentative D call: TRBD1 (6 bases). The ends were cut back, 6 bases at V and 1 base at J, with 10 bases in the middle. Germline V gene data show CDR1 as KGHSH and CDR2 as LQKENI. CDR3 length equals 15 residues. The CDR3 bases are TGTGCCAGCTCCCAACAGGGATCTGGGGCCAACGTCCTGACTTTC. It translates to CASSQQGSGANVLTF.

V gene TRBV5-1 combines with J gene TRBJ1-2, with a possible D match to TRBD1 (6 bases). The CDR3 length is 17 residues. The V gene lost 0 bases and the J gene lost 5 bases, with 20 bases spanning the gap. CDR1 and CDR2 from the germline V gene are SGHRS and YFSETQ. CDR3 amino acids: CASSLAVSGGIGYGYTF. DNA of the CDR3: TGCGCCAGCAGCTTGGCTGTGTCGGGGGGCATTGGGTATGGCTACACCTTC.

V is TRBV6-5 and J is TRBJ1-2, with TRBD1 matching 7 bases. V gave up 5 bases and J gave up 8 bases; unmatched junction bases: 11. This CDR3 spans 14 amino acids. Germline CDR1 MNHEY, CDR2 SVGAGI. The CDR3 DNA is TGTGCCAGCAGTCCCCCTGACAGGGAAAGGGGCTACACCTTC. Protein product: CASSPPDRERGYTF.

J is TRBJ2-5 and V is TRBV18; 13 bases map to TRBD2. The CDR3 has 18 residues. V gave up 3 bases and J gave up 4 bases; unmatched junction bases: 11. Per germline, CDR1 KGHSH and CDR2 LQKENI. CDR3 region: CASSPGAPGLAGRETQYF. The CDR3, as DNA: TGTGCCAGCTCACCCGGCGCCCCGGGACTAGCGGGACGAGAGACCCAGTACTTC. The full variable domain, its missing parts supplied by reference TRBV18 and TRBJ2-5, is NAGVMQNPRHLVRRRGQEARLRCSPMKGHSHVYWYRQLPEEGLKFMVYLQKENIIDESGMPKERFSAEFPKEGPSILRIQQVVRGDSAAYFCASSPGAPGLAGRETQYFGPGTRLLVL.

The gene calls are TRBV6-6 and TRBJ2-4; possible D gene TRBD1, 5 bases. Between the trimmed V and J ends, which lost 2 bases and 6 bases, there was a span of 14 bases. Germline CDR1 reads MNHNY; CDR2 reads SVGAGI (reference sequence). This CDR3 is built from 15 residues. The DNA for the CDR3 is TGTGCCAGCAGTTACGGACACCTCGGTGGAAACATTCAGTACTTC. It yields the protein CASSYGHLGGNIQYF.

This clone came up once. Other DNA sequences within the sample encode an identical CDR3. V is TRBV4-1 and J is TRBJ2-7, with TRBD1 matching 11 bases. The V and J ends lost 3 bases and 3 bases, in that order; junction bases with no gene match: 1. Germline V CDR1 and CDR2: MGHRA, YSYEKL. This CDR3 has 14 amino acids. CDR3: CASSQGQGVYEQYF. DNA for the CDR3: TGCGCCAGCAGCCAGGGACAGGGGGTCTACGAGCAGTACTTC.

The rearrangement uses TRBV2 and TRBJ2-4; TRBD2 might be the D (7 bases). Germline V gives CDR1 SNHLY, CDR2 FYNNEI. This CDR3 region has 14 residues. The germline V and J ends were trimmed by 8 bases and 0 bases, with 11 bases remaining between them. CDR3 in amino acids: CASGRGLAKNIQYF. As DNA, the CDR3 is TGTGCCAGCGGGCGGGGGCTAGCCAAAAACATTCAGTACTTC.